The present T cell receptor (beta chain) was sequenced within a study of cytomegalovirus exposure and HLA in healthy donors. Regarding the study as a whole: Beyond CMV serostatus, there was no information to go on about immune exposure.

Germline V CDR1 and CDR2: SGHDT, YYEEEE. The CDR3 loop spans 15 amino acids. The ends were cut back, 0 bases at V and 7 bases at J, with 11 bases in the middle. As to this clone: Its antigen is still unknown.

The study ran its PCR with 60 Vbeta and 13 Jbeta primers. Using immunoSEQ multiplex PCR, the repertoire was profiled, and TCRdb retains in-frame clones only, with some absent. The sample holds about 93,000 clones; around three quarters are singletons and the top ten take about 7.3%. The genes are TRBV5-6 and TRBJ1-6; D perhaps matches TRBD1 (5 bases). The sequence was collected from a man aged 25-45 years in good health and CMV-seronegative. Sequenced sample: PBMCs. This chain's CDR3 is CASSLDGTRNSPLHF. CDR3 bases: TGTGCCAGCAGCTTGGATGGGACTAGGAATTCACCCCTCCACTTT.